What follows is one T cell receptor beta chain and its context. No antigen is known for it. Germline V CDR1 and CDR2: LNHNV, YYDKDF (reference sequence). This CDR3 has 15 residues. V gave up 7 bases and J gave up 4 bases; unmatched junction bases: 10. This sample was included in a study of cytomegalovirus exposure and HLA in healthy donors. Study observations and caveats: There were reportedly fewer N-insertions in an Asian-associated ancestry cluster than the roughly 670-donor mean, in a later analysis.

The PCR contained 60 Vbeta and 13 Jbeta primers. In the source study's methods: It was a later analysis that counted 83 million or so unique TCR beta chains, of which around 11 million were shared. Repertoires were generated with immunoSEQ multiplex PCR, while TCRdb's copy carries only in-frame clones and drops some. The V and J calls and clone size were taken over from that table, and D and trimming were inferred from the DNA. The table records about 190,000 clones, approximately 80% of them present only once. This TCR came from a woman aged 35 to 49 in good health and CMV-seronegative. V is TRBV15 and J is TRBJ1-1; TRBD1 aligns across 9 bases. The sequenced material came from PBMCs. Written as DNA, the CDR3 is TGTGCCACCATCGGGGACAGGGCCGCCCCCACTGAAGCTTTCTTT. This codes for CATIGDRAAPTEAFF. Variable domain in full (rest from reference TRBV15 and TRBJ1-1): DAMVIQNPRYQVTQFGKPVTLSCSQTLNHNVMYWYQQKSSQAPKLLFHYYDKDFNNEADTPDNFQSRRPNTSFCFLDIRSPGLGDTAMYLCATIGDRAAPTEAFFGQGTRLTVV.